This T cell receptor beta chain appears in the sequencing data of a study of blood T cells in healthy people across ages (dated by TCRdb to between 2014 and 2017). A note on the overall study: In model experiments, template switching captured roughly one uniquely barcoded TCR beta cDNA molecule for every two T cells. To track age-related changes in TCR beta repertoire diversity, the study relied on deep sequencing normalized with unique cDNA molecular identifiers. The donors were divided into four age groups: young (average around 17 years), middle-aged (over 35), aged (about 56) and long-lived (more than 75). To avoid experimental bias, donors of different ages were distributed randomly across sequencing lanes. Using the same blood draw, the study looked at two additional independent replicas of 1 million unique cDNA reads for two donors, one aged 18 to 30 and the other aged 80 or older. Beyond this particular receptor, the publication reports: As age increased, observed TCR beta diversity per million T cells dropped in a roughly linear way, and a significant reduction was already evident by age 40. Observed TCR beta diversity correlated strongly with the percentage of naive T cells measured by flow cytometry. The long-lived group showed more naive CD4+ T cells, fewer expanded clones and increased TCR diversity than the aged group, suggesting age selection. Because the CMV infection status of the donors was unknown, age-related changes in expanded clonotypes may potentially have been confounded. Total diversity estimates from one million sequenced T cells were considered lower bounds and underestimates. Bulk unsorted PBMC profiling prevented conclusive comparison of naive and antigen-experienced compartments.

Note on this clonotype: Its specific antigen is unknown. The junction and the germline gene differ at one end; a read error may be behind it.

Libraries were constructed by 5' RACE. These reads were obtained on an Illumina HiSeq 2500. A second PCR of roughly 6 to 12 cycles was performed with a sample-barcoded 5' primer and a J-beta primer mix. A unique molecular identifier was introduced onto each TCR beta cDNA molecule by a template-switch 5' adaptor carrying 12 random nucleotides. Each sample yielded at least 3 million CDR3-containing paired-end reads. All of the RNA was converted into first-strand cDNA using the Mint cDNA synthesis kit, with a TRBC-specific oligonucleotide serving as the primer. Following uracil-DNA glycosylase treatment, all cDNA underwent a first 18-cycle PCR with the universal primers M1SS and BC2_uni_R. Per the original workflow: Normalization of each sample was performed by random selection of 1 million high-quality reads, each carrying a distinct molecular identifier. Reads sharing molecular identifiers were discarded rather than binned into consensus sequences. MiTCR, with a Q25 quality threshold and the strictest error-elimination algorithm, was used for CDR3 identification, clonotype clustering and error correction. Lower-bound total TCR beta diversity was estimated with a nonparametric unseen species model using Euler transformation. Clones were called with MiXCR by TCRdb after fastp trimmed the public reads at Q25, and only in-frame beta chains were retained. Entries that share a CDR3 protein sequence are merged under the most common genes and DNA. The V and J calls here are based on TCRdb, not the publication. The sample table holds about 640,000 distinct CDR3 sequences, of which under 70% were seen once. The top ten constitute 30% to 40% of the sample.

Including cysteine and phenylalanine, the CDR3 has 14 amino acids. Of the read, only the CDR3 DNA is kept; its 42 bases are in frame from base 1. The donors were 40 or so Caucasian individuals from Russia, aged roughly 6 to 100 years, who were systemically healthy. About 10 milliliters of peripheral blood were drawn from each donor into EDTA-treated Vacutainer tubes. PBMCs were isolated by Ficoll-Paque density-gradient centrifugation, with at least 6 million obtained per sample. Trizol reagent was used to extract total RNA from PBMCs, with at least 5 micrograms per sample. For every donor, flow cytometry on a PBMC aliquot measured the percentage of naive CD45RAhigh/CD27high T cells.

Specimen: blood. The rearranged segments are TRBV12-3 or TRBV12-4 and TRBJ2-4, and 7 junctional nucleotides match TRBD1. The clonotype comes from a man in his 60s in good health. This receptor has the CDR3 CASSVDRVKDIQYF. The sequenced DNA: TGCGCCAGCAGTGTTGACAGGGTTAAAGACATTCAGTACTTC.